The clone carrying this T cell receptor beta chain came up a few times. This sample stems from a study of T cell responses to AZD1222 COVID-19 vaccine. Study-level information: Second doses that came at about 4 or about 12 weeks were put together.

Germline loops: CDR1 SGHNT, CDR2 YYREEE (reference sequence). This CDR3 spans 15 amino acids. The V end lost 3 bases, the J end lost 3 bases, and 12 bases lay between the germline ends. Libraries were prepared by immunoSEQ multiplex PCR; TCRdb keeps only in-frame clonotypes and omits some of them. This repertoire shows approximately 140,000 clones, 94% found once; its top ten account for roughly 1.2%. The clonotype was recovered from an adult in good health. J is TRBJ2-2 and V is TRBV5-4; D uncertain. Material: peripheral blood, obtained on day 0 of AZD1222 vaccination. CDR3: CASSYTSVYTGELFF. The DNA for the CDR3 is TGTGCCAGCAGCTACACATCCGTCTACACCGGGGAGCTGTTTTTT.